The clone carrying this T cell receptor beta chain was observed a few times. The CDR3 is cut off 3 residues early in the read; its end comes from the germline J gene. The data derive from a study of T cell clonality in common variable immunodeficiency. The length of the CDR3 is 13 residues. Per the germline V gene, CDR1 is LNHDA and CDR2 is SQIVND (reference sequence). Clones were sequenced by immunoSEQ multiplex PCR, and TCRdb holds only the in-frame ones, with some missing. The table lists about 43,000 clones, no singletons, with roughly 1.9% in the top ten. This sequence originates from a person aged 18-70 years in good health. The V call is TRBV19, the J call TRBJ1-2, with 7 bases lining up with TRBD1. Sample: peripheral blood mononuclear cells. CDR3 sequence reads: CASSPPHRGDYTF. CDR3 bases read: TGTGCCAGTAGTCCCCCACACAGGGGCGAC.